The rows below give T cell receptor beta chains drawn from one sample of a study of T cell repertoires in cytomegalovirus infection. TCRdb reprocessed the reads with MiXCR, giving one entry per CDR3 protein. The sample records approximately 500,000 distinct CDR3 sequences, approximately 15% being singletons. The sequencing sample was made of CD8+ T cells from PBMCs. Every receptor here comes from a human donor in good health (CMV status not recorded). Some clones in this sample may be carry-over from other donors' samples. The CDR3 runs from the conserved cysteine through the conserved F or W. The D gene is left open where the match is weak. Clone size appears in some rows only: once, few, many, or a class for an expanded clone.

j_gene	abundance	d_gene	v_gene	CDR3aa	CDR3nt
TRBJ2-2	-	-	TRBV12-5	CASGLVPWTTNTGELFF	TGTGCTAGTGGTTTGGTACCGTGGACCACCAACACCGGGGAGCTGTTTTTT
TRBJ2-7	-	-	TRBV3-1	CASSQGRGVYYEQYF	TGTGCCAGCAGCCAAGGGAGGGGCGTCTATTACGAGCAGTACTTC
TRBJ2-6	-	-	TRBV7-4	CASSLVSAIGANVLTF	TGTGCCAGCAGCTTAGTATCCGCAATTGGGGCCAACGTCCTGACTTTC
TRBJ2-1	few	-	TRBV27	CASSKAGRPYNEQFF	TGTGCCAGCAGTAAAGCGGGCCGCCCCTACAATGAGCAGTTCTTC
TRBJ2-3	few	TRBD1	TRBV28	CASRAPGGDKDTQYF	TGTGCCAGCAGGGCCCCAGGGGGAGATAAAGATACGCAGTATTTT
TRBJ2-7	many	-	TRBV4-2	CASSSRGEQYF	TGTGCCAGCAGCTCCCGGGGAGAGCAGTACTTC
TRBJ2-1	many	TRBD2	TRBV6-1	CASTPSSGGYNEQFF	TGTGCCAGCACCCCCTCTAGCGGGGGCTACAATGAGCAGTTCTTC
TRBJ1-1	-	-	TRBV27	CASSPYGANTEAFF	TGTGCCAGCAGCCCTTACGGGGCGAACACTGAAGCTTTCTTT
TRBJ2-1	many	TRBD2	TRBV12-3/TRBV12-4	CASHGIREVDYNEQFF	TGTGCCAGCCACGGTATTCGGGAGGTGGACTACAATGAGCAGTTCTTC
TRBJ2-6	many	TRBD1	TRBV7-9	CASCRAGTGGTGANVLTF	TGTGCCAGCTGCCGGGCCGGGACAGGGGGCACTGGGGCCAACGTCCTGACTTTC
TRBJ2-5	many	TRBD1	TRBV11-2	CASSLGRTGGEGTQYF	TGTGCCAGCAGCTTAGGAAGGACAGGGGGCGAAGGGACCCAGTACTTC
TRBJ1-1	few	TRBD1	TRBV20-1	CSARDREGSRWNTEAFF	TGCAGTGCTAGGGACAGGGAGGGAAGTCGGTGGAACACTGAAGCTTTCTTT
TRBJ2-1	-	-	TRBV27	CATERYNEQFF	TGTGCCACCGAACGCTACAATGAGCAGTTCTTC
TRBJ2-7	few	-	TRBV11-2	CASEGQGYEQYF	TGTGCCAGCGAGGGACAAGGATACGAGCAGTACTTC
TRBJ1-4	few	-	TRBV30	CAWSVGVGEEKLFF	TGTGCCTGGAGTGTCGGGGTAGGGGAGGAAAAACTGTTTTTT
TRBJ2-7	many	-	TRBV7-9	CASSLDLGQNEQYF	TGTGCCAGCAGCTTAGACTTAGGACAGAACGAGCAGTACTTC
TRBJ2-7	few	TRBD1	TRBV28	CASSFGTGGDEQYF	TGTGCCAGCAGTTTCGGGACAGGGGGGGACGAGCAGTACTTC
TRBJ2-7	few	TRBD2	TRBV27	CASSRIGLADAYEQYF	TGTGCCAGCAGCCGCATTGGACTAGCGGATGCCTACGAGCAGTACTTC
TRBJ2-7	-	-	TRBV20-1	CSAPQFRGAPYEQYF	TGCAGTGCTCCCCAGTTCCGGGGGGCACCCTACGAGCAGTACTTC
TRBJ1-5	few	-	TRBV6-1	CASSGFGDNQPQHF	TGTGCCAGCAGTGGGTTTGGAGACAATCAGCCCCAGCATTTT
TRBJ2-1	many	-	TRBV4-2	CASSLSPPNEQFF	TGTGCCAGCAGCCTCTCCCCCCCCAATGAGCAGTTCTTC
TRBJ2-5	many	TRBD2	TRBV20-1	CSALRLAGYQETQYF	TGCAGTGCCCTGAGACTAGCGGGGTACCAAGAGACCCAGTACTTC
TRBJ2-7	-	-	TRBV7-9	CASSPKGLHYEQYF	TGTGCCAGCAGCCCGAAGGGACTCCACTACGAGCAGTACTTC
TRBJ1-2	many	-	TRBV6-1	CASSDPTGANYGYTF	TGTGCCAGCAGTGATCCCACAGGAGCTAACTATGGCTACACCTTC
TRBJ1-2	many	-	TRBV6-8	CASRGKGYTF	TGTGCCTCCAGGGGCAAGGGCTACACCTTC
TRBJ2-1	many	-	TRBV19	CASSIDPLAYNEQFF	TGTGCCAGTAGTATAGATCCCCTCGCCTACAATGAGCAGTTCTTC
TRBJ1-2	many	-	TRBV4-1	CASSQEGETGFYGYTF	TGCGCCAGCAGCCAAGAAGGGGAAACAGGATTTTATGGCTACACCTTC
TRBJ2-7	few	-	TRBV7-6	CASSSALRGEYEQYF	TGTGCCAGCAGCTCCGCGTTAAGGGGGGAATACGAGCAGTACTTC
TRBJ2-1	-	-	TRBV29-1	CSVEPISYNEQFF	TGCAGCGTTGAGCCGATCTCCTACAATGAGCAGTTCTTC
TRBJ1-5	-	-	TRBV6-5	CASGGRESINQPQHF	TGTGCCAGCGGGGGAAGGGAGAGCATCAATCAGCCCCAGCATTTT
TRBJ2-7	many	TRBD2	TRBV7-9	CASSLGTGGRRYEQYF	TGTGCCAGCAGCTTAGGGACCGGCGGGAGGAGGTACGAGCAGTACTTC
TRBJ2-3	many	TRBD2	TRBV7-9	CASSETSGVDTQYF	TGTGCCAGCAGCGAAACTAGCGGGGTGGATACGCAGTATTTT
TRBJ2-1	many	-	TRBV28	CASSSRPEQFF	TGTGCCAGCAGTTCCAGGCCTGAGCAGTTCTTC
TRBJ2-7	-	-	TRBV27	CASSLSPGQVRYEQYF	TGTGCCAGCAGTTTATCGCCGGGACAAGTCCGTTACGAGCAGTACTTC
TRBJ1-5	few	-	TRBV15	CATSRNNQPQHF	TGTGCCACCAGCAGAAACAATCAGCCCCAGCATTTT
TRBJ1-5	-	TRBD1	TRBV24-1	CATSDLDRDQPQHF	TGTGCCACCAGTGATTTGGACAGGGATCAGCCCCAGCATTTT
TRBJ2-1	-	TRBD1	TRBV5-1	CASSPATGGGNNEQFF	TGCGCCAGCAGCCCGGCTACAGGGGGCGGTAACAATGAGCAGTTCTTC
TRBJ1-6	-	-	TRBV4-2	CASSPPQGIGSPLHF	TGTGCCAGCAGCCCGCCCCAAGGTATTGGTTCACCCCTCCACTTT
TRBJ2-7	many	-	TRBV7-9	CASSLPQGNEQYF	TGTGCCAGCAGCTTACCCCAGGGGAACGAGCAGTACTTC
TRBJ2-1	few	TRBD1	TRBV27	CASSYGQGGEQFF	TGTGCCAGCAGTTACGGACAGGGAGGCGAGCAGTTCTTC
TRBJ2-1	few	TRBD2	TRBV9	CASSFPLAGGRDEQFF	TGTGCCAGCAGCTTCCCCCTAGCGGGGGGGCGTGATGAGCAGTTCTTC
TRBJ1-1	few	TRBD1	TRBV6-8	CASSKRTGGPTEAFF	TGTGCCAGCAGTAAGAGGACAGGGGGCCCCACTGAAGCTTTCTTT
TRBJ1-2	once	TRBD1	TRBV20-1	CSARGLNRGRYVLYWLSDYGYTF	TGCAGTGCTAGAGGCCTTAACAGGGGGCGATACGTACTATATTGGTTGTCGGACTATGGCTACACCTTC
TRBJ2-7	many	TRBD1	TRBV7-9	CASSLGTGGGEQYF	TGTGCCAGCAGCCTGGGAACAGGGGGCGGCGAGCAGTACTTC
TRBJ2-3	few	TRBD2	TRBV10-3	CAISERLAITDTQYF	TGTGCCATCAGTGAGCGACTAGCGATCACAGATACGCAGTATTTT
TRBJ2-1	few	TRBD1	TRBV27	CASSLQGDSYNEQFF	TGTGCCAGCAGTTTACAGGGGGACTCCTACAATGAGCAGTTCTTC
TRBJ2-1	many	-	TRBV6-1	CASSELINEQFF	TGTGCCAGCAGTGAACTGATCAATGAGCAGTTCTTC
TRBJ2-2	-	-	TRBV20-1	CSASRTPGELFF	TGCAGTGCTAGTCGAACCCCCGGGGAGCTGTTTTTT
TRBJ2-6	-	-	TRBV20-1	CSVGALNSGANVLTF	TGCAGTGTGGGGGCGCTAAATTCAGGAGCCAACGTCCTGACTTTC
TRBJ1-5	-	-	TRBV5-6	CASSYGSVNQPQHF	TGTGCCAGCAGCTATGGGTCCGTAAATCAGCCCCAGCATTTT
TRBJ2-1	few	TRBD2	TRBV4-1	CASSLWTSREQFF	TGCGCCAGCAGCCTGTGGACTAGTCGTGAGCAGTTCTTC
TRBJ1-1	many	-	TRBV12-3/TRBV12-4	CASSLGPGLEAFF	TGTGCCAGCAGTTTAGGTCCGGGGCTCGAAGCTTTCTTT
TRBJ1-2	few	-	TRBV2	CASYSGPTDGYTF	TGTGCCAGTTACTCCGGGCCAACGGATGGCTACACCTTC
TRBJ2-1	-	-	TRBV5-8	CASSLASQFNSEQFF	TGTGCCAGCAGCTTGGCCTCACAGTTCAACAGTGAGCAGTTCTTC
TRBJ1-1	many	-	TRBV6-5	CASSSQTLATEAFF	TGTGCCAGCAGTTCCCAGACCCTGGCCACTGAAGCTTTCTTT
TRBJ2-1	many	-	TRBV7-8	CASSFDVLPYNEQFF	TGTGCCAGCAGCTTCGACGTCCTCCCCTACAATGAGCAGTTCTTC
TRBJ2-1	once	-	TRBV6-8	CASGVIGFPPYNEQFF	TGTGCCAGCGGGGTAATTGGGTTCCCGCCCTACAATGAGCAGTTCTTC
TRBJ1-1	few	-	TRBV7-3	CASSLVRAKTNTEAFF	TGTGCCAGCAGCTTAGTAAGGGCGAAAACGAACACTGAAGCTTTCTTT
TRBJ2-7	many	TRBD1	TRBV11-3	CASSDEGAGEQYF	TGTGCCAGCAGCGACGAGGGGGCAGGGGAGCAGTACTTC